The rows below give T cell receptor beta chains drawn from one sample of a study of shared clonotypes between healthy human individuals. The table came from immunoSEQ multiplex PCR; TCRdb's copy has only in-frame clones and leaves some out. This table holds about 800,000 clones, 90% to 98% found once. Sequenced sample: naive CD8+ T cells sorted from blood. Source of these receptors: a man aged 25-45 years in good health. CDR3s include the opening cysteine and the closing phenylalanine or tryptophan. The D gene is left open where the match is weak. Part of the rows lack a size; the others show once, few, many or a class for expanded clones.

CDR3nt	CDR3aa	d_gene	abundance	len	v_gene	j_gene
TGTGCCAGCAGACCCATTAGCGGGGGATACAATGAGCAGTTCTTC	CASRPISGGYNEQFF	TRBD2	once	15	TRBV5-4	TRBJ2-1
TGTGCCACCAGCACACCACAGAAAACTAATGAAAAACTGTTTTTT	CATSTPQKTNEKLFF	-	-	15	TRBV15	TRBJ1-4
TGCGCCAGCAGCCAAGATTGGGGAAAGAACACTGAAGCTTTCTTT	CASSQDWGKNTEAFF	-	-	15	TRBV4-1	TRBJ1-1
TGTGCCAGCAGTCCCGAGGGACTAGCGGGAGCCTACGAGCAGTACTTC	CASSPEGLAGAYEQYF	TRBD2	-	16	TRBV28	TRBJ2-7
TGTGCCACCAGCGTGCACAGGGGGGCTAACTATGGCTACACCTTC	CATSVHRGANYGYTF	TRBD1	-	15	TRBV15	TRBJ1-2
TGCGCCAGCAGCCAACCAGGCAGGGGTTTTTACGAGCAGTACTTC	CASSQPGRGFYEQYF	-	-	15	TRBV4-1	TRBJ2-7
TGTGCCAGCAGTTGGACGACAGACCCCTATGGCTACACCTTC	CASSWTTDPYGYTF	-	-	14	TRBV6-5	TRBJ1-2
TGTGCCAGCAGTTTATCGGGACACACCTACGAGCAGTACTTC	CASSLSGHTYEQYF	-	once	14	TRBV27	TRBJ2-7
TGTGCCAGCAGCGATCGGCGGGACGGCACAGATACGCAGTATTTT	CASSDRRDGTDTQYF	-	-	15	TRBV6-4	TRBJ2-3
TGTGCCAGCAGTTTTGGGACTAGCGGGAGGGCCGGGGAGCTGTTTTTT	CASSFGTSGRAGELFF	TRBD2	-	16	TRBV27	TRBJ2-2
TGTGCCAGCAGGCAGGAGAACTATGGCTACACCTTC	CASRQENYGYTF	-	-	12	TRBV6-6	TRBJ1-2
TGTGCCAGCAGCTCGATTGGTTACGGACAGGAAGATGGCTACACCTTC	CASSSIGYGQEDGYTF	TRBD1	once	16	TRBV5-6	TRBJ1-2
TGTGCCAGCAGCTTGGGACTAGCGGACACCGGGGAGCTGTTTTTT	CASSLGLADTGELFF	TRBD2	once	15	TRBV11-1	TRBJ2-2
TGCGCCAGCAGCCAGGGGCCGGGTACCCCCAATGAGCAGTTCTTC	CASSQGPGTPNEQFF	-	-	15	TRBV4-1	TRBJ2-1
TGTGCCAGTAGTATAGATCTATCCCCGGCGGGCTACTACGAGCAGTACTTC	CASSIDLSPAGYYEQYF	-	-	17	TRBV19	TRBJ2-7
TGCGCCAGCAGTTTCACCGCCAATGAGCAGTTCTTC	CASSFTANEQFF	-	-	12	TRBV4-1	TRBJ2-1
TGTGCCAGCAGCTTAGCGTCCGAAGCACATAGGGGCATGAACACTGAAGCTTTCTTT	CASSLASEAHRGMNTEAFF	-	-	19	TRBV7-9	TRBJ1-1
TGTGCCAGCAGCTTGCTAGCGGGGGGGTATAGGCAGTTCTTC	CASSLLAGGYRQFF	TRBD2	-	14	TRBV5-8	TRBJ2-1
TGTGCCAGCAGTTTAGGTGCTAGCGGGAGGGCCCGCTCCTACAATGAGCAGTTCTTC	CASSLGASGRARSYNEQFF	TRBD2	few	19	TRBV28	TRBJ2-1
TGTGCCAGCAGCCAAGACCCTAGCGGGAACAATGAGCAGTTCTTC	CASSQDPSGNNEQFF	TRBD2	once	15	TRBV4-2	TRBJ2-1
TGTGCCAGCAGCGTAGGGGGCTTTAGCACAGATACGCAGTATTTT	CASSVGGFSTDTQYF	-	-	15	TRBV9	TRBJ2-3
TGTGCCAGCAGCCCGACTAGCAGCTACGAGCAGTACTTC	CASSPTSSYEQYF	TRBD2	-	13	TRBV27	TRBJ2-7
TGTGCCAGTAGTATGGGTAAGAGAGGCTACGAGCAGTACTTC	CASSMGKRGYEQYF	-	-	14	TRBV19	TRBJ2-7
TGTGCCAGCAGCCTCCCCACAGGCACCGGGGAGCTGTTTTTT	CASSLPTGTGELFF	-	few	14	TRBV7-9	TRBJ2-2
TGTGCCAGCAGTTTCTTTAGCGGGAGTGAGGAGACCCAGTACTTC	CASSFFSGSEETQYF	TRBD2	-	15	TRBV27	TRBJ2-5
TGTGCCAGCAGCTTGGGACGGAACACCGGGGAGCTGTTTTTT	CASSLGRNTGELFF	-	-	14	TRBV5-4	TRBJ2-2
TGCGCCAGCAGCTTAGGGGATGGTCAGCCCCAGCATTTT	CASSLGDGQPQHF	-	-	13	TRBV5-1	TRBJ1-5
TGTGCCAGCAGTCATGACAGCAATCAGCCCCAGCATTTT	CASSHDSNQPQHF	-	-	13	TRBV27	TRBJ1-5
TGTGCCAGCAGCACCCTTCCCACTAGCGGGAGGGCCCTCTACCACGAGCAGTACTTC	CASSTLPTSGRALYHEQYF	-	-	19	TRBV21-1	TRBJ2-7
TGTGCCACCAGCGGAGGATCTAAGGGCAGCTCTGGAAACACCATATATTTT	CATSGGSKGSSGNTIYF	-	-	17	TRBV15	TRBJ1-3
TGCGCCAGCAGTGAGTACGAGGAAGGCTACGAGCAGTACTTC	CASSEYEEGYEQYF	-	-	14	TRBV10-1	TRBJ2-7
TGTGCCAGCGGGGTCGGGTGGCAGTTCTTC	CASGVGWQFF	-	once	10	TRBV21-1	TRBJ2-1
TGTGCCAGCAGCTTAGGCAGGGGCAATCAGCCCCAGCATTTT	CASSLGRGNQPQHF	-	-	14	TRBV13	TRBJ1-5